This T cell receptor beta chain was identified in a study of blood T cell repertoires in COVID-19. The CDR3 runs to 15 residues. In germline, CDR1 is MNHEY, CDR2 SMNVEV (reference sequence). V was cut by 6 bases and J by 3 bases, with 15 bases left in between. Generated by immunoSEQ multiplex PCR, the TCRdb table keeps only in-frame clones and is missing some. The sample consists of about 390,000 clones, 87% of them appearing once. The sequence came from a woman aged 55-69 years with COVID-19, enrolled during active disease. V is TRBV27 and J is TRBJ1-5; a possible D gene is TRBD1 (5 bases). Sequenced sample: peripheral blood. The CDR3 sequence is CASSSTPGINQPQHF. DNA of the CDR3: TGTGCCAGCAGCTCAACCCCAGGGATCAATCAGCCCCAGCATTTT.